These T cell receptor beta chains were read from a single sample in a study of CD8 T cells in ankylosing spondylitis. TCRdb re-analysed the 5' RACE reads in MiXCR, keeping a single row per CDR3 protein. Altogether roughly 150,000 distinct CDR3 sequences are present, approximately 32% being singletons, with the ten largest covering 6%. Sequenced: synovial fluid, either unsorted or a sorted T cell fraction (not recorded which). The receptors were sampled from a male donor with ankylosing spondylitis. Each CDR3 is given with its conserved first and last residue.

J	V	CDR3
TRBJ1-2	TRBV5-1	CASSSPGQGAQGYTF
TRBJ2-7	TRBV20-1	CSAREPAGKAYEQYF
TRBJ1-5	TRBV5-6	CASSLRARNQPQHF
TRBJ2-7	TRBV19	CASSILSGNDEQYF
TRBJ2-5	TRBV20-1	CSARLSSGGETQYF
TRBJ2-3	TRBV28	CASSFRGTSGRTQYF
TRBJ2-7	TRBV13	CASSLGGLAVSYEQYF
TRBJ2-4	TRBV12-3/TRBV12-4	CASMFRGNAKNIQYF
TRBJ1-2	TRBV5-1	CASNGNGAAYGYTF
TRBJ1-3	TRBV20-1	CSARTGTGQGNTIYF
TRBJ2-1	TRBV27	CASSTRGTSGREQLF
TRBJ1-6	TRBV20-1	CSARPGLNSPLHF
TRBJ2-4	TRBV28	CASREGIQVAKNIQYF
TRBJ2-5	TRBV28	CASSLNQETQYF
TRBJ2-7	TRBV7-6	CASSLAGGPYKTYEQYF
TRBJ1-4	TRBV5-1	CASSLQGGVNEKLFF
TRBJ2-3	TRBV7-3	CASSLTMVSTDTQYF
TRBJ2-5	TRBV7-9	CASSPGLAVLQETQYF
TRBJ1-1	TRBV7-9	CASSRRDGKNTEAFF
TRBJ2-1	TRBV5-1	CASSFMTGQKDF
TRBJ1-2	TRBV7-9	CLTSRDASYGYTF
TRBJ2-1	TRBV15	CATSRDKLTSFEQFF
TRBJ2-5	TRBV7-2	CASSLATNGAKTQYF
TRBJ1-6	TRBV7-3	CASSPGLNSPLHF
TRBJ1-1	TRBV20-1	CSPLDYRPGATEAFF
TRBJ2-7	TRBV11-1	CASMGKGYEQYF
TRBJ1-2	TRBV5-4	CASSLRQGRRDGYTF
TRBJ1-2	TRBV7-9	CASSRREGNYGYTF
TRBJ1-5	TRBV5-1	CASSFPGQGANSQPQHF
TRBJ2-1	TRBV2	CASSRQSEQFF
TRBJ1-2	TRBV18	CASSPDLPGTGGDGYTF
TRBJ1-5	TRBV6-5	CASSYVADNQPQHF
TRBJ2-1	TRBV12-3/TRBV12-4	CASTLVGTGLYNEQFF
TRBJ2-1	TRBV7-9	CASSLGGWNNEQFF
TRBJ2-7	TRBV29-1	CSVEKDGAYEQYF
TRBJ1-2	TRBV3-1	CASSQRQGGYTF
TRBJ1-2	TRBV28	CASSFGAPGLYGYTF